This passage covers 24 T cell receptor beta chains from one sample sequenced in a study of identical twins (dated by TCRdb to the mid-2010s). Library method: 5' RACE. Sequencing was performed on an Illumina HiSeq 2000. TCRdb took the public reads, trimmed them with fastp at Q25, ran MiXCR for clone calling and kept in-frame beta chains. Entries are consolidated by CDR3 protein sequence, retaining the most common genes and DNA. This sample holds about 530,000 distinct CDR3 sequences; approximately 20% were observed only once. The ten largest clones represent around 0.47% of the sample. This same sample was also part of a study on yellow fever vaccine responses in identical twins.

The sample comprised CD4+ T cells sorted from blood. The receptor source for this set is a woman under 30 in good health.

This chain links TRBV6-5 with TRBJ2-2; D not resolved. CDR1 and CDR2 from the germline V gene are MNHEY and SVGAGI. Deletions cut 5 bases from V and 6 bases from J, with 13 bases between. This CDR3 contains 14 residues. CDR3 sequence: CASSNRGVAGELFF. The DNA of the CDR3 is TGTGCCAGCAGTAACCGTGGGGTCGCCGGGGAGCTGTTTTTT.

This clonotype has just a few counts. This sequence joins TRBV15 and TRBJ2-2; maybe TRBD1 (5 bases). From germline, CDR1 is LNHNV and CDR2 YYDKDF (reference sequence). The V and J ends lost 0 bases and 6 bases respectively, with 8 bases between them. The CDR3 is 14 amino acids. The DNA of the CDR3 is TGTGCCACCAGCAGAGATGAAGGGGCCGGGGAGCTGTTTTTT. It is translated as CATSRDEGAGELFF.

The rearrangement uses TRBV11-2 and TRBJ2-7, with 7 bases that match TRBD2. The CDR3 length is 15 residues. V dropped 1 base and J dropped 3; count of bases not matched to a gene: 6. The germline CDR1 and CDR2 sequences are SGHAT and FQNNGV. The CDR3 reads CASSLARTRGYEQYF. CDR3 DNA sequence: TGTGCCAGCAGCTTAGCCCGGACTAGGGGCTACGAGCAGTACTTC.

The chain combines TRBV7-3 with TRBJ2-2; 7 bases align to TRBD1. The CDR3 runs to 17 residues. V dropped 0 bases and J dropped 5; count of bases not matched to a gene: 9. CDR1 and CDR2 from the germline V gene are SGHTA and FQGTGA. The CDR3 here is CASSLTVRTGETGELFF. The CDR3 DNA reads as TGTGCCAGCAGCTTAACGGTTCGGACAGGAGAGACCGGGGAGCTGTTTTTT.

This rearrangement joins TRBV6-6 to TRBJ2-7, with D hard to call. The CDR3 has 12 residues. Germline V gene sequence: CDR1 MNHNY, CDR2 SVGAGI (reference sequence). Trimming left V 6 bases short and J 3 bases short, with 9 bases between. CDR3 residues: CASSSEFYEQYF. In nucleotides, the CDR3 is TGTGCCAGCAGCTCAGAATTCTACGAGCAGTACTTC.

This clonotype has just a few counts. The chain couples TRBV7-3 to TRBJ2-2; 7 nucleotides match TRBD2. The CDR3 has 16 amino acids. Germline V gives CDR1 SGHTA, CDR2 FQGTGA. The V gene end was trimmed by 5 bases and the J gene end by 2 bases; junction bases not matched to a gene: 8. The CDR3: CASSVSTSRNTGELFF. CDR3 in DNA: TGTGCCAGCAGCGTCTCGACTAGCAGAAACACCGGGGAGCTGTTTTTT.

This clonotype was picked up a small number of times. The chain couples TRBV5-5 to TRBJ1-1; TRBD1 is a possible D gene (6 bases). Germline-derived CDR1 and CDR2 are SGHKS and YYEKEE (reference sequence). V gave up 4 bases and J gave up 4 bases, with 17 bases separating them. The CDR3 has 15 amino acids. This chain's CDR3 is CASSNTGFGITEAFF. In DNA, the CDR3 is TGTGCCAGCAGCAACACAGGGTTCGGAATCACTGAAGCTTTCTTT.

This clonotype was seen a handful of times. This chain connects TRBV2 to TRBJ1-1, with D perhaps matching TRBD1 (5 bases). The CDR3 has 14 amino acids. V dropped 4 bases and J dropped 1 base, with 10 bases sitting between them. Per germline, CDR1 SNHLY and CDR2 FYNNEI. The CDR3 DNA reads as TGTGCCAGCAGTGTAGGGGCCAGGAACACTGAAGCTTTCTTT. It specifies CASSVGARNTEAFF.

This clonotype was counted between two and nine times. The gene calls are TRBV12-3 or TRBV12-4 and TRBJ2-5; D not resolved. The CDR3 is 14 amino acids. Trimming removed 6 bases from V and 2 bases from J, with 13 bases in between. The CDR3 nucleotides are TGTGCCAGCAGAAAAAGTGGTGGTCAAGAGACCCAGTACTTC. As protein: CASRKSGGQETQYF.

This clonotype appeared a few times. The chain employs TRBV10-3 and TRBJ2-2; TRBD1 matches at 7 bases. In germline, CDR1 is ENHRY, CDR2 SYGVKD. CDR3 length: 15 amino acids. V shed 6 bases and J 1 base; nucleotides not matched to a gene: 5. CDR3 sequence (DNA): TGTGCCATCAGGCAGGGGGAAGTGAACACCGGGGAGCTGTTTTTT. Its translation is CAIRQGEVNTGELFF.

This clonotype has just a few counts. The CDR3 protein is CASSPSGDYNEQFF. Here the CDR3 DNA reads TGTGCCAGCAGCCCTAGCGGAGACTACAATGAGCAGTTCTTC. This rearrangement joins TRBV7-9 to TRBJ2-1; 7 positions agree with TRBD2. Germline lookup yields CDR1 SEHNR and CDR2 FQNEAQ (reference sequence). The CDR3 has 14 amino acids. The junction had 4 bases not matched to a gene; V was cut back by 5 bases and J by 3 bases.

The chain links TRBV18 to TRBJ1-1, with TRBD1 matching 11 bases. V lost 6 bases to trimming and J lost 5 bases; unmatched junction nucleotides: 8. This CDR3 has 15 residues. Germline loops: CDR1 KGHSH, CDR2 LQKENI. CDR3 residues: CASSRSGTGGTEAFF. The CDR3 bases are TGTGCCAGCTCCCGCTCCGGGACAGGGGGGACTGAAGCTTTCTTT.

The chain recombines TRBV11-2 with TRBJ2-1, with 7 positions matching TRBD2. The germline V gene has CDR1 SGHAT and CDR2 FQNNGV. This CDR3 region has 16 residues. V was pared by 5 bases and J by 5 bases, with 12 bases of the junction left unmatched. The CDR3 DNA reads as TGTGCCAGCAGCCCGGGGCGCGTCGGGAGGAACAATGAGCAGTTCTTC. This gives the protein CASSPGRVGRNNEQFF.

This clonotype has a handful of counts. CDR3 nucleotide sequence: TGTGCCACCAGAGCCGGGACTAGCGGTTACAATGAGCAGTTCTTC. The encoded protein is CATRAGTSGYNEQFF. The chain joins TRBV24-1 to TRBJ2-1; 11 bases are shared with TRBD2. CDR1 and CDR2 (germline): KGHDR, SFDVKD. Trimming removed 7 bases from V and 4 bases from J; junction bases left unmatched: 5. The CDR3 runs 15 residues.

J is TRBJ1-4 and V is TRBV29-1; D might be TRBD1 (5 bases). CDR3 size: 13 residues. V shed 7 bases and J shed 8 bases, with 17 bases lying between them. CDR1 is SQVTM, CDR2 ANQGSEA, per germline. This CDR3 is CSATGAGNEKLFF. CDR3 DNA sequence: TGCAGCGCCACTGGGGCAGGGAACGAAAAACTGTTTTTT.

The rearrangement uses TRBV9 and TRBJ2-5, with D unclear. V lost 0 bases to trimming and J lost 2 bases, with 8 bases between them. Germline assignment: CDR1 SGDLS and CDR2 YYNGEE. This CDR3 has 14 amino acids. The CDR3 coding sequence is TGTGCCAGCAGCGTAGCGGGCCCACAAGAGACCCAGTACTTC. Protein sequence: CASSVAGPQETQYF.

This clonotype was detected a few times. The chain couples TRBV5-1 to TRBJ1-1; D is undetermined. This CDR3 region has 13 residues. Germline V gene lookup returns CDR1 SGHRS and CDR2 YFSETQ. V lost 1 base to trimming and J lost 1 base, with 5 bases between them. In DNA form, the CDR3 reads TGCGCCAGCAGCTTGTATTCGAACACTGAAGCTTTCTTT. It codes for CASSLYSNTEAFF.

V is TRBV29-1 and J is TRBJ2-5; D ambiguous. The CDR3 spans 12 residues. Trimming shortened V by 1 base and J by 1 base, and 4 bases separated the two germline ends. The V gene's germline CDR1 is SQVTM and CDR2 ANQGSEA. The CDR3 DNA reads TGCAGCGTTGAAGGGACCCAAGAGACCCAGTACTTC. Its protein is CSVEGTQETQYF.

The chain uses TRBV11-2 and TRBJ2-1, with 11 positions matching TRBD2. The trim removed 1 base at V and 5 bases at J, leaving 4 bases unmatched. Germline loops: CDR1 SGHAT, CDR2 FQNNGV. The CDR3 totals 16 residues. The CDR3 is CASSLVAGGLNNEQFF. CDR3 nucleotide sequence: TGTGCCAGCAGCTTAGTAGCGGGGGGGTTAAACAATGAGCAGTTCTTC. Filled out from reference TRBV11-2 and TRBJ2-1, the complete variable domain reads EAGVAQSPRYKIIEKRQSVAFWCNPISGHATLYWYQQILGQGPKLLIQFQNNGVVDDSQLPKDRFSAERLKGVDSTLKIQPAKLEDSAVYLCASSLVAGGLNNEQFFGPGTRLTVL.

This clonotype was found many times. CDR3 sequence reads: CASSLLNTGELFF. The DNA for the CDR3 is TGCGCCAGCAGCTTGTTGAACACCGGGGAGCTGTTTTTT. The chain employs TRBV5-1 and TRBJ2-2; no clear D. Trimming cost V 1 base and J 1 base, with 2 bases left between them. The germline V gene has CDR1 SGHRS and CDR2 YFSETQ. This CDR3 region has 13 residues. The entire variable domain, with the rest obtained from reference TRBV5-1 and TRBJ2-2, is as follows: KAGVTQTPRYLIKTRGQQVTLSCSPISGHRSVSWYQQTPGQGLQFLFEYFSETQRNKGNFPGRFSGRQFSNSRSEMNVSTLELGDSALYLCASSLLNTGELFFGEGSRLTVL.

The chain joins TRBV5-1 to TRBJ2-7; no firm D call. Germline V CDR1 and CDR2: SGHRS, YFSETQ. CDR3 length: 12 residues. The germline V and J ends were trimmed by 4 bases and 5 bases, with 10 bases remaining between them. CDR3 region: CASSIGYDEQYF. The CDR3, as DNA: TGCGCCAGCAGCATAGGGTACGACGAGCAGTACTTC.

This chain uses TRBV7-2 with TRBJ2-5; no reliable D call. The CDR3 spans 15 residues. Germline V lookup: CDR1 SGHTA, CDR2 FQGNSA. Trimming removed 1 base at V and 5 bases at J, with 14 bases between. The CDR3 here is CASSLGRTDMETQYF. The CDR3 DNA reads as TGTGCCAGCAGCTTAGGTCGTACGGATATGGAGACCCAGTACTTC.

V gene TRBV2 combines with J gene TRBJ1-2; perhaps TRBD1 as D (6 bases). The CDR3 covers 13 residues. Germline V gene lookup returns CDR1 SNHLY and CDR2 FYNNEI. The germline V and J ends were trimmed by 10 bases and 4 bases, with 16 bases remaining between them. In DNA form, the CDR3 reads TGTGCCACAGCAAAACAGGGCCTCTATGGCTACACCTTC. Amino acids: CATAKQGLYGYTF.

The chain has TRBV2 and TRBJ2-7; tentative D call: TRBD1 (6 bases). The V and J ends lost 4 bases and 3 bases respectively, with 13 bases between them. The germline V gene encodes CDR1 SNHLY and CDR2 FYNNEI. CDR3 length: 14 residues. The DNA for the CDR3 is TGTGCCAGCAGTGGGGGGACACCTATCTACGAGCAGTACTTC. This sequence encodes CASSGGTPIYEQYF.